The 23 T cell receptor beta chains reported below all come from one sample, sequenced in a study of T cell changes during pregnancy in multiple sclerosis. Libraries were prepared by immunoSEQ multiplex PCR; TCRdb keeps only in-frame clonotypes and omits some of them. The sample yields about 41,000 clones, 90% seen once. Sequenced here: CD8+ T cells from peripheral blood mononuclear cells, sampled in the first trimester of pregnancy. The source of these receptors is a female donor with multiple sclerosis, enrolled in a pregnancy study.

A remark on this clone: The sample has other DNA sequences that encode this CDR3 too. This sequence joins TRBV4-1 and TRBJ2-7; 7 bases agree with TRBD1. There are 15 residues in the CDR3. Germline V gene data show CDR1 as MGHRA and CDR2 as YSYEKL. The V gene end was trimmed by 0 bases and the J gene end by 0 bases; junction bases not matched to a gene: 2. Here the CDR3 reads CASSQEPGGSYEQYF. The DNA for the CDR3 is TGCGCCAGCAGCCAAGAACCAGGGGGCTCCTACGAGCAGTACTTC.

In this sample, this clone turned up a few times. The genes are TRBV7-3 and TRBJ1-1; 8 bases are a match to TRBD1. Trimming at V came to 5 bases and at J to 4 bases, leaving 3 bases not matched to a gene. CDR1 is SGHTA, CDR2 FQGTGA, per germline. This CDR3 is built from 13 residues. In nucleotides, the CDR3 is TGTGCCAGCAGCCGTGGGACAGGCACTGAAGCTTTCTTT. Its protein is CASSRGTGTEAFF.

The V gene is TRBV15, the J gene TRBJ2-1; 8 nucleotides line up with TRBD2. The germline gives CDR1 LNHNV, CDR2 YYDKDF (reference sequence). CDR3 length: 16 residues. Trimming at V came to 5 bases and at J to 2 bases, leaving 8 bases not matched to a gene. This CDR3 reads CATSRSHSGAYNEQFF. The DNA for the CDR3 is TGTGCCACCAGCCGATCTCATAGCGGGGCCTACAATGAGCAGTTCTTC. Using reference TRBV15 and TRBJ2-1 for the parts outside the CDR3, the full variable domain is DAMVIQNPRYQVTQFGKPVTLSCSQTLNHNVMYWYQQKSSQAPKLLFHYYDKDFNNEADTPDNFQSRRPNTSFCFLDIRSPGLGDTAMYLCATSRSHSGAYNEQFFGPGTRLTVL.

Only one count was recorded for this clone. The rearrangement uses TRBV4-1 and TRBJ2-1; TRBD2 is a possible D gene (5 bases). Trimming pared 2 bases from V and 4 bases from J, leaving 15 bases between. The CDR3 sequence is 16 residues long. CDR1 is MGHRA, CDR2 YSYEKL, per germline. In DNA form, the CDR3 reads TGCGCCAGCAGCCAAACGGGAACGGGGTCTTACAATGAGCAGTTCTTC. This gives the protein CASSQTGTGSYNEQFF.

This clone was found a few times. This chain uses TRBV30 with TRBJ1-1; D gene uncertain. Per germline, CDR1 GTSNPN and CDR2 SVGIG (reference sequence). The CDR3 has 15 amino acids. The germline V and J ends were trimmed by 2 bases and 3 bases, with 16 bases remaining between them. CDR3 sequence reads: CAWSYSYGEDTEAFF. The CDR3 DNA reads TGTGCCTGGAGTTACTCCTACGGGGAGGACACTGAAGCTTTCTTT. The full variable domain, in which reference TRBV30 and TRBJ1-1 provide the parts outside the CDR3, is SQTIHQWPATLVQPVGSPLSLECTVEGTSNPNLYWYRQAAGRGLQLLFYSVGIGQISSEVPQNLSASRPQDRQFILSSKKLLLSDSGFYLCAWSYSYGEDTEAFFGQGTRLTVV.

The J gene is TRBJ2-5, the V gene TRBV10-2; D gene ambiguous. CDR3 length: 14 residues. Germline V gene sequence: CDR1 WSHSY, CDR2 SAAADI. The ends were cut back, 4 bases at V and 7 bases at J, with 16 bases in the middle. The CDR3, as DNA: TGCGCCAGCAGTGCCCCTCTTCTAGAAGGGACCCAGTACTTC. It translates to CASSAPLLEGTQYF.

The gene calls are TRBV7-3 and TRBJ2-7; possible D gene TRBD2, 7 bases. V gave up 5 bases and J gave up 4 bases, with 12 bases separating them. Germline CDR1 SGHTA, CDR2 FQGTGA. This CDR3 is built from 13 residues. DNA for the CDR3: TGTGCCAGCAGCCCCGGGGGGCAATACGAGCAGTACTTC. It is translated as CASSPGGQYEQYF.

The sample holds a few counts of this clone. J is TRBJ2-5 and V is TRBV4-2, with 7 bases identical to TRBD2. Germline trimming cut 0 bases from V and 5 bases from J; bases unmatched to any gene: 6. CDR1 is LGHNA, CDR2 YNFKEQ, per germline. The CDR3 runs 15 residues. The CDR3 is CASSQDLGGSETQYF. DNA for the CDR3: TGTGCCAGCAGCCAAGATTTGGGCGGGAGTGAGACCCAGTACTTC.

This clone was seen once. The rearrangement uses TRBV5-4 and TRBJ2-2, with 10 bases that match TRBD2. V shed 1 base, J shed 7 bases, and the junction held 4 bases outside the gene matches. The CDR3 has 15 amino acids. Per the germline V gene, CDR1 is SGHNT and CDR2 is YYREEE (reference sequence). CDR3 coding DNA: TGTGCCAGCAGCTTGAGCGGGAGGGCCATCGGGGAGCTGTTTTTT. It codes for CASSLSGRAIGELFF.

By proportion, this clone is medium-sized (0.01 to 0.1%). The chain links TRBV6-1 to TRBJ2-3, with D maybe TRBD1 (7 bases). V shed 0 bases and J shed 1 base, with 11 bases lying between them. This CDR3 comprises 16 residues. Germline values: CDR1 MNHNS, CDR2 SASEGT. CDR3: CASSEAGGTGTDTQYF. The CDR3 DNA is TGTGCCAGCAGTGAAGCTGGGGGGACAGGCACAGATACGCAGTATTTT.

The V and J genes are TRBV18 and TRBJ1-1, with D tentatively TRBD1 (5 bases). The CDR3 consists of 16 residues. Germline-derived CDR1 and CDR2 are KGHSH and LQKENI. V was clipped by 3 bases and J by 4 bases, with 18 bases between them. CDR3 bases: TGTGCCAGCTCACCCGTCCCATCTCAGGGTTTCACTGAAGCTTTCTTT. It encodes CASSPVPSQGFTEAFF.

This clone appeared once. The genes are TRBV10-2 and TRBJ1-2; 7 bases fit TRBD1. V shed 4 bases, J shed 2 bases, and the junction held 4 bases outside the gene matches. Germline loops: CDR1 WSHSY, CDR2 SAAADI. This CDR3 is 14 amino acids long. This chain's CDR3 is CASSATGSNYGYTF. The CDR3 DNA reads TGCGCCAGCAGTGCGACAGGGTCCAACTATGGCTACACCTTC.

The chain recombines TRBV6-5 with TRBJ2-3; 8 bases line up with TRBD2. Trimming at V came to 8 bases and at J to 4 bases, leaving 8 bases not matched to a gene. Germline CDR1 and CDR2: MNHEY and SVGAGI. The CDR3 totals 14 residues. The CDR3 DNA sequence: TGTGCCAGCGCAATGGAACTAGCGGCAGATACGCAGTATTTT. Translation gives CASAMELAADTQYF.

The V call is TRBV4-2, the J call TRBJ2-7; 10 bases are shared with TRBD1. The CDR3 totals 15 residues. CDR1 and CDR2 (germline): LGHNA, YNFKEQ. With 1 base clipped from V and 4 bases from J, the junction kept 4 bases outside the gene matches. The CDR3 reads CASSQGGDRGYEQYF. The CDR3 DNA is TGTGCCAGCAGCCAAGGTGGGGACAGGGGATACGAGCAGTACTTC.

This clone was seen just once. The V gene is TRBV7-8, the J gene TRBJ1-4; D perhaps matches TRBD1 (6 bases). CDR1 is SGHVS, CDR2 FQNEAQ, per germline. There are 15 residues in the CDR3. The V end lost 5 bases, the J end lost 4 bases, and 14 bases lay between the germline ends. This chain's CDR3 is CASSGAGALNEKLFF. In DNA, the CDR3 is TGTGCCAGCAGCGGGGCAGGGGCTCTTAATGAAAAACTGTTTTTT.

The CDR3 nucleotides are TGTGCCAGCAGTCCCGACAGGGGAGACCACGAGCAGTACTTC. Translation gives CASSPDRGDHEQYF. The genes are TRBV27 and TRBJ2-7; TRBD1 matches at 8 bases. Germline trimming cut 5 bases from V and 5 bases from J; bases unmatched to any gene: 8. CDR3 size: 14 residues. Per the germline V gene, CDR1 is MNHEY and CDR2 is SMNVEV (reference sequence).

V gene TRBV7-9 combines with J gene TRBJ1-1; 7 nucleotides agree with TRBD1. The V segment lost 5 bases and the J segment 0 bases; nucleotides outside the gene matches: 6. The CDR3 loop spans 15 amino acids. Germline V gene data show CDR1 as SEHNR and CDR2 as FQNEAQ (reference sequence). For the CDR3, the DNA is TGTGCCAGCAGCCACCGGGACAGTATGAACACTGAAGCTTTCTTT. Protein sequence: CASSHRDSMNTEAFF. Full variable domain (remainder filled in from reference TRBV7-9 and TRBJ1-1): DTGVSQNPRHKITKRGQNVTFRCDPISEHNRLYWYRQTLGQGPEFLTYFQNEAQLEKSRLLSDRFSAERPKGSFSTLEIQRTEQGDSAMYLCASSHRDSMNTEAFFGQGTRLTVV.

The chain is built from TRBV30 and TRBJ1-2; tentatively, D is TRBD1 (5 bases). V lost 2 bases and J 4 bases, leaving 14 bases between the germline ends. The germline gives CDR1 GTSNPN, CDR2 SVGIG (reference sequence). This CDR3 has 14 amino acids. The chain's CDR3 is CAWSPAGFAYGYTF. Here the CDR3 DNA reads TGTGCCTGGAGTCCTGCAGGGTTCGCCTATGGCTACACCTTC.

The chain uses TRBV9 and TRBJ2-1, with 8 bases fitting TRBD2. This CDR3 is 15 amino acids long. V shed 0 bases, J shed 4 bases, and the junction held 3 bases outside the gene matches. Germline CDR1 SGDLS, CDR2 YYNGEE. CDR3 bases: TGTGCCAGCAGCGTAGACACTAGCGGATACAATGAGCAGTTCTTC. It codes for CASSVDTSGYNEQFF.

This clone showed up just once. The chain employs TRBV30 and TRBJ1-2; tentatively, D is TRBD1 (6 bases). Trimming pared 2 bases from V and 4 bases from J, leaving 11 bases between. Germline V lookup: CDR1 GTSNPN, CDR2 SVGIG (reference sequence). The CDR3 consists of 13 residues. The CDR3 DNA sequence: TGTGCCTGGAGTTCCGACAGGCGCTATGGCTACACCTTC. Translating it yields CAWSSDRRYGYTF.

The rearrangement links TRBV29-1 to TRBJ2-7; no definite D call. CDR1 is SQVTM and CDR2 is ANQGSEA in the germline V gene. This CDR3 spans 12 amino acids. V gave up 5 bases and J gave up 2 bases, with 10 bases separating them. In DNA form, the CDR3 reads TGCAGCGTTTTCGCCGGAGCCTACGAGCAGTACTTC. It codes for CSVFAGAYEQYF.

The chain couples TRBV5-6 to TRBJ2-1; D is possibly TRBD2 (6 bases). The ends were cut back, 0 bases at V and 9 bases at J, with 16 bases in the middle. Looked up from germline, CDR1 is SGHDT and CDR2 is YYEEEE. The CDR3 is 15 amino acids. The CDR3 protein is CASSLGGGWLAEQFF. In nucleotides, the CDR3 is TGTGCCAGCAGCTTGGGAGGAGGGTGGCTCGCTGAGCAGTTCTTC.

This chain links TRBV6-6 with TRBJ2-7; TRBD2 aligns across 7 bases. From germline, CDR1 is MNHNY and CDR2 SVGAGI (reference sequence). Trimming at V came to 2 bases and at J to 5 bases, leaving 9 bases not matched to a gene. The CDR3 consists of 15 residues. DNA of the CDR3: TGTGCCAGCAGTTACGGGGGGGGAGTAAGCGACGAGCAGTACTTC. It codes for CASSYGGGVSDEQYF.